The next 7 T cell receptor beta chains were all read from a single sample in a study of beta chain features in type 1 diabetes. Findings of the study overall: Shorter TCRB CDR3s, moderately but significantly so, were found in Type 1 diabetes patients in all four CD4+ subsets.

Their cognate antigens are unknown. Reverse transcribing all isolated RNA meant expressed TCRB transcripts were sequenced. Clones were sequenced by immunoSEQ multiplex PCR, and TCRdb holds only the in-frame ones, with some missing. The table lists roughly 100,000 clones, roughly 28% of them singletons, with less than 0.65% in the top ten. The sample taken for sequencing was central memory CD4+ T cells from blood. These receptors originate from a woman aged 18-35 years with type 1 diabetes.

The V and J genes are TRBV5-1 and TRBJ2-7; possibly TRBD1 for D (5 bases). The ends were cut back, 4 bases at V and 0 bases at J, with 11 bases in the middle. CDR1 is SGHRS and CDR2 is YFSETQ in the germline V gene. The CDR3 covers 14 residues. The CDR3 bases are TGCGCCAGCAGCCCGGACACACGCTCCTACGAGCAGTACTTC. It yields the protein CASSPDTRSYEQYF.

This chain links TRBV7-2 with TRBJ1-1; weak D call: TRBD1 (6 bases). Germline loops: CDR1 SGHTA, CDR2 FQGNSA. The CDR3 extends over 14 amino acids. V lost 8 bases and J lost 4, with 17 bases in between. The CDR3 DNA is TGTGCCAGCCGCACCGTGGGGGGGCGCACTGAAGCTTTCTTT. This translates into CASRTVGGRTEAFF.

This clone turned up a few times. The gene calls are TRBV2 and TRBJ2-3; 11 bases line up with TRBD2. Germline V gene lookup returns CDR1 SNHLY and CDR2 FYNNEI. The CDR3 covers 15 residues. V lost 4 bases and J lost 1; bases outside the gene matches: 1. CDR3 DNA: TGTGCCAGCAGTGTAGCGGGAGGGCGCACAGATACGCAGTATTTT. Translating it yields CASSVAGGRTDTQYF.

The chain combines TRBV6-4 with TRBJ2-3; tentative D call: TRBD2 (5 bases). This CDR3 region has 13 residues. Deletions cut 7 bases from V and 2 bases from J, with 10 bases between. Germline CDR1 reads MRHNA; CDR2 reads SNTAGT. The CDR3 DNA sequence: TGTGCCAGCAAGAAGCGGTACACAGATACGCAGTATTTT. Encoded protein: CASKKRYTDTQYF.

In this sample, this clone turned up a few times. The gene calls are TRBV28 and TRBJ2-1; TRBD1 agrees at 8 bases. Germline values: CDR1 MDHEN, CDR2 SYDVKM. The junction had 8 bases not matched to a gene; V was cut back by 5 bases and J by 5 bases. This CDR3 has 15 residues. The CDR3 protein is CASSTDRENHNEQFF. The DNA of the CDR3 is TGTGCCAGCAGTACGGACAGGGAGAATCACAATGAGCAGTTCTTC.

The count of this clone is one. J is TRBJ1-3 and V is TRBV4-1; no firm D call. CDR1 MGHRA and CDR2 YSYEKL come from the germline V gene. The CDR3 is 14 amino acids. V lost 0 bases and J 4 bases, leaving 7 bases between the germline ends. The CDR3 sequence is CASSQEPGGNTIYF. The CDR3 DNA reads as TGCGCCAGCAGCCAAGAACCGGGAGGAAACACCATATATTTT.

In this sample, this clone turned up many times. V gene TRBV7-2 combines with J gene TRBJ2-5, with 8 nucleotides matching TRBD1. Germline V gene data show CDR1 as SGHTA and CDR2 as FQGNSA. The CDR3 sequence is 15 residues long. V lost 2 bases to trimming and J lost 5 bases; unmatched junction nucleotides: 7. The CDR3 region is CASSLTDRGWETQYF. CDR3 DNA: TGTGCCAGCAGCTTAACCGACAGGGGATGGGAGACCCAGTACTTC. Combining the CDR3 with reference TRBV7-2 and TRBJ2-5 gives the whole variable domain GAGVSQSPSNKVTEKGKDVELRCDPISGHTALYWYRQSLGQGLEFLIYFQGNSAPDKSGLPSDRFSAERTGGSVSTLTIQRTQQEDSAVYLCASSLTDRGWETQYFGPGTRLLVL.